These 27 T cell receptor beta chains were sequenced from one sample in a study of PD-1 blockade in classical Hodgkin lymphoma. Autologous stem cell transplantation was followed by relapse in every patient, and brentuximab vedotin exposure varied. Using immunoSEQ multiplex PCR, the repertoire was profiled, and TCRdb retains in-frame clones only, with some absent. The sample yields 95,000 or so clones, roughly 83% seen once. The source material was peripheral blood mononuclear cells (PBMCs), sampled at baseline. These receptors came from a human donor with classical Hodgkin lymphoma.

V usage is TRBV6-1 and J usage is TRBJ2-1, with 8 bases that match TRBD2. The germline V gene has CDR1 MNHNS and CDR2 SASEGT. This CDR3 contains 16 residues. The ends lost 2 bases at V and 3 bases at J; junction bases unmatched: 6. The CDR3 DNA follows: TGTGCCAGCAGTGAATACCCGGGAGGGCTCTACAATGAGCAGTTCTTC. It is translated as CASSEYPGGLYNEQFF.

This clone was observed many times. The chain has TRBV28 and TRBJ2-5; no clear D gene. The CDR3 has 14 amino acids. Trimming removed 3 bases at V and 1 base at J, with 9 bases between. Per the germline V gene, CDR1 is MDHEN and CDR2 is SYDVKM. In DNA form, the CDR3 reads TGTGCCAGCAGTTTTAGACGGAGCCAAGAGACCCAGTACTTC. The encoded protein is CASSFRRSQETQYF.

Details on this clone: Within the sample, other DNA sequences also encode this same CDR3. V gene TRBV27 combines with J gene TRBJ2-7; D gene ambiguous. The CDR3 runs to 11 residues. CDR1 is MNHEY and CDR2 is SMNVEV in the germline V gene (reference sequence). Deletions cut 4 bases from V and 2 bases from J, with 3 bases between. The CDR3 DNA reads as TGTGCCAGCAGTTCCCCCTACGAGCAGTACTTC. Protein: CASSSPYEQYF.

The chain has TRBV7-6 and TRBJ2-7, with D perhaps matching TRBD2 (5 bases). The CDR3 is made up of 11 amino acids. Per the germline V gene, CDR1 is SGHVS and CDR2 is FNYEAQ. Deletions cut 5 bases from V and 7 bases from J, with 9 bases between. The CDR3 protein is CASSPSLEQYF. In DNA, the CDR3 is TGTGCCAGCAGCCCTAGCCTGGAGCAGTACTTC.

In nucleotides, the CDR3 is TGTGCCAGCAGGCAGGGGGGCTATCAGCCCCAGCATTTT. This gives the protein CASRQGGYQPQHF. This chain connects TRBV2 to TRBJ1-5; TRBD1 matches at 7 bases. The CDR3 has 13 residues. V shed 6 bases and J 5 bases; nucleotides not matched to a gene: 4. CDR1 and CDR2 (germline): SNHLY, FYNNEI.

This clone was picked up a small number of times. The gene calls are TRBV4-2 and TRBJ1-4; TRBD1 might be the D (6 bases). Germline V CDR1 and CDR2: LGHNA, YNFKEQ. With 4 bases removed from V and 4 bases from J, the gap between germline ends came to 7 bases. The CDR3 totals 13 residues. Here the CDR3 reads CASSPQGNEKLFF. Written as DNA, the CDR3 is TGTGCCAGCAGCCCACAGGGTAATGAAAAACTGTTTTTT.

The J gene is TRBJ1-1, the V gene TRBV10-3; tentatively, D is TRBD1 (6 bases). CDR1 ENHRY and CDR2 SYGVKD come from the germline V gene. The CDR3 is 14 residues long. The V gene lost 6 bases and the J gene lost 5 bases, with 16 bases spanning the gap. CDR3 sequence: CAIRSGTTPTEAFF. CDR3 sequence (DNA): TGTGCCATCAGGTCAGGGACAACACCAACTGAAGCTTTCTTT.

The chain carries TRBV29-1 and TRBJ2-3; 9 positions agree with TRBD2. Looked up from germline, CDR1 is SQVTM and CDR2 is ANQGSEA. V trimming: 8 bases; J trimming: 2 bases; junction bases outside the gene matches: 5. The CDR3 contains 13 residues. CDR3 loop: CSLSGGNTDTQYF. As DNA, the CDR3 is TGCAGCCTGAGCGGGGGGAACACAGATACGCAGTATTTT.

The rearrangement uses TRBV7-2 and TRBJ2-7; D is perhaps TRBD2 (6 bases). V lost 5 bases and J 4 bases, leaving 18 bases between the germline ends. CDR3 length: 15 residues. The germline CDR1 and CDR2 sequences are SGHTA and FQGNSA. The CDR3 bases are TGTGCCAGCAGCCCGGGTGGGACTTTCGAATACGAGCAGTACTTC. Its translation: CASSPGGTFEYEQYF.

The chain combines TRBV2 with TRBJ2-1; D remains unclear. CDR3 length: 10 residues. Germline V gene data show CDR1 as SNHLY and CDR2 as FYNNEI. Between the trimmed V and J ends, which lost 6 bases and 9 bases, there was a span of 6 bases. The CDR3 sequence: CASRDGEQFF. Written as DNA, the CDR3 is TGTGCCAGCAGGGACGGTGAGCAGTTCTTC.

This clone was detected a few times. V is TRBV6-1 and J is TRBJ2-1; 13 bases are shared with TRBD2. CDR3 length: 15 residues. V trimming: 7 bases; J trimming: 6 bases; junction bases outside the gene matches: 6. Germline V lookup: CDR1 MNHNS, CDR2 SASEGT. CDR3 residues: CASMRTSGSPNEQFF. The CDR3 DNA sequence: TGTGCCAGCATGCGGACTAGCGGGAGCCCCAATGAGCAGTTCTTC.

The rearrangement links TRBV19 to TRBJ2-3; 8 bases map to TRBD1. CDR3 size: 15 residues. CDR1 LNHDA and CDR2 SQIVND come from the germline V gene (reference sequence). Trimming took 6 bases from V and 2 from J; bases not matched to a gene: 7. The CDR3 loop reads CASRTGTGDTDTQYF. CDR3 DNA sequence: TGTGCCAGTAGAACCGGGACAGGAGACACAGATACGCAGTATTTT.

This clone was seen once. The chain is built from TRBV19 and TRBJ1-1; D uncertain. The CDR3 covers 15 residues. V was clipped by 10 bases and J by 1 base, with 19 bases between them. Germline V gene data show CDR1 as LNHDA and CDR2 as SQIVND (reference sequence). The chain's CDR3 is CATQDGDTPNTEAFF. The CDR3 nucleotides are TGTGCCACCCAGGACGGCGACACCCCGAACACTGAAGCTTTCTTT.

The J gene is TRBJ1-2, the V gene TRBV5-1; no definite D call. V was shortened by 0 bases and J by 7 bases, with 10 bases between the two germline ends. This CDR3 is 13 amino acids long. Germline V gives CDR1 SGHRS, CDR2 YFSETQ. The CDR3 region has the DNA TGCGCCAGCAGCTTGGAAGTTGGGGTTGGCTACACCTTC. Residues: CASSLEVGVGYTF.

The chain couples TRBV7-2 to TRBJ2-7; TRBD2 might be the D (6 bases). The CDR3 extends over 15 amino acids. Deletions cut 0 bases from V and 2 bases from J, with 11 bases between. The germline gives CDR1 SGHTA, CDR2 FQGNSA. The CDR3: CASSLAGTYTYEQYF. CDR3 bases: TGTGCCAGCAGCTTAGCGGGGACTTACACCTACGAGCAGTACTTC.

The V call is TRBV7-2, the J call TRBJ1-1; D is uncertain. The germline gives CDR1 SGHTA, CDR2 FQGNSA. V dropped 1 base and J dropped 8 bases, with 8 bases sitting between them. The CDR3 totals 12 residues. The CDR3 nucleotides read TGTGCCAGCAGCTTAGATTTCCGCGAAGCTTTCTTT. It encodes CASSLDFREAFF.

The chain carries TRBV2 and TRBJ2-5; tentative D call: TRBD2 (7 bases). The germline V gene has CDR1 SNHLY and CDR2 FYNNEI. V lost 3 bases to trimming and J lost 5 bases, with 13 bases between them. The CDR3 has 14 amino acids. In DNA form, the CDR3 reads TGTGCCAGCAGTGAGGGGGGGCGAGAGGAGACCCAGTACTTC. Encoded protein: CASSEGGREETQYF.

The genes are TRBV7-6 and TRBJ2-7; 10 nucleotides match TRBD1. The CDR3 length is 14 residues. Germline V gene lookup returns CDR1 SGHVS and CDR2 FNYEAQ. With V trimmed by 4 bases and J by 7 bases, 7 bases remained unmatched. In DNA form, the CDR3 reads TGTGCCAGCAGCTCCGGGACAGGGGCACGAGAGCAGTACTTC. Its protein product is CASSSGTGAREQYF.

This clone appeared once. The sample has other DNA sequences that encode this CDR3 too. The chain links TRBV28 to TRBJ1-2, with D possibly matching TRBD1 (5 bases). Trimming left V 6 bases short and J 7 bases short, with 12 bases between. Germline V CDR1 and CDR2: MDHEN, SYDVKM. The CDR3 sequence is 12 residues long. CDR3 residues: CASSPPGGGYTF. The CDR3 coding sequence is TGTGCCAGCAGCCCCCCGGGGGGTGGCTACACCTTC.

J is TRBJ2-7 and V is TRBV18; TRBD2 might be the D (6 bases). V was pared by 0 bases and J by 0 bases, with 12 bases between. The length of the CDR3 is 16 residues. From germline, CDR1 is KGHSH and CDR2 LQKENI. CDR3 nucleotide sequence: TGTGCCAGCTCACCACCCGGCGGGGTGGCCTCCTACGAGCAGTACTTC. Its protein is CASSPPGGVASYEQYF.

The rearrangement uses TRBV28 and TRBJ2-3; D not certain. V lost 8 bases, J lost 2 bases, and 8 bases lay in between. There are 12 residues in the CDR3. The germline gives CDR1 MDHEN, CDR2 SYDVKM. For the CDR3, the DNA is TGTGCCAGCGGAGCCGTCACAGATACGCAGTATTTT. Protein product: CASGAVTDTQYF.

There are a few counts of this clone. The chain combines TRBV23-1 with TRBJ2-7; D might be TRBD2 (6 bases). TRBV23-1 is assigned to the ORF class and has an uncertain function. The CDR3 sequence is 18 residues long. V shed 0 bases and J shed 4 bases, with 22 bases lying between them. CDR3 residues: CASSQSKGTGVLGYEQYF. As DNA, the CDR3 is TGCGCCAGCAGTCAATCAAAGGGGACGGGGGTATTAGGATACGAGCAGTACTTC.

This chain connects TRBV14 to TRBJ2-7; no reliable D call. CDR1 and CDR2 (germline): SGHDN, FVKESK. This CDR3 spans 16 amino acids. With 0 bases removed from V and 6 bases from J, the gap between germline ends came to 18 bases. CDR3 bases: TGTGCCAGCAGCCAAGAAATGGGTCTACTCGGTGGCGAGCAGTACTTC. It specifies CASSQEMGLLGGEQYF.

CDR3 bases: TGTGCCAGCAGCCAAGCGGGAGGGCTTTTGGAGACCCAGTACTTC. It yields the protein CASSQAGGLLETQYF. V and J are TRBV4-2 and TRBJ2-5; 8 bases line up with TRBD2. Per germline, CDR1 LGHNA and CDR2 YNFKEQ. This CDR3 region has 15 residues. Trimming at V came to 1 base and at J to 5 bases, leaving 6 bases not matched to a gene.

The CDR3 loop reads CASSLAPTYEQYF. In DNA form, the CDR3 reads TGTGCCAGCAGCTTAGCACCAACCTACGAGCAGTACTTC. The chain links TRBV11-3 to TRBJ2-7, with D hard to call. Germline-derived CDR1 and CDR2 are SGHNT and YENEEA. There are 13 residues in the CDR3. Between the trimmed V and J ends, which lost 1 base and 2 bases, there was a span of 6 bases.

In its sample, this clone was seen a few times. The V call is TRBV10-1, the J call TRBJ2-1, with D possibly being TRBD2 (5 bases). Looked up from germline, CDR1 is WNHNN and CDR2 is SYGVQD (reference sequence). The V end was cut by 6 bases, the J end by 9 bases, with 15 bases between. This CDR3 has 13 amino acids. The CDR3 bases are TGCGCCAGCAGCGACTACCTAGGCCTTGAGCAGTTCTTC. Translating gives CASSDYLGLEQFF.

The chain carries TRBV7-3 and TRBJ2-2, with D hard to call. Germline loops: CDR1 SGHTA, CDR2 FQGTGA. V lost 2 bases and J 6 bases, leaving 10 bases between the germline ends. The CDR3 totals 14 residues. CDR3 residues: CASSLGPPAGELFF. The DNA for the CDR3 is TGTGCCAGCAGCTTAGGACCCCCCGCCGGGGAGCTGTTTTTT. Drawing the rest from reference TRBV7-3 and TRBJ2-2, the complete variable domain is GAGVSQTPSNKVTEKGKYVELRCDPISGHTALYWYRQSLGQGPEFLIYFQGTGAADDSGLPNDRFFAVRPEGSVSTLKIQRTERGDSAVYLCASSLGPPAGELFFGEGSRLTVL.